These 24 T cell receptor beta chains share one sample of origin, sequenced in a study of immune reconstitution after stem cell transplant in scleroderma. TCRdb reprocessed the RT-PCR reads with MiXCR, giving one entry per CDR3 protein. The sample yields 1,500 to 2,000 distinct CDR3 sequences, approximately 8% seen once. Sample collection was performed before or after autologous hematopoietic stem cell transplantation (not recorded which). The receptors derive from a female donor with systemic sclerosis.

This clonotype is termed large. This chain links TRBV2 with TRBJ2-7; 9 bases align to TRBD1. The length of the CDR3 is 17 residues. Per the germline V gene, CDR1 is SNHLY and CDR2 is FYNNEI. V lost 5 bases to trimming and J lost 0 bases; unmatched junction nucleotides: 11. CDR3 residues: CASSLGTGQGSSYEQYF. The CDR3 DNA reads TGTGCCAGCAGTTTAGGGACAGGACAGGGGAGCTCCTACGAGCAGTACTTC.

This clonotype counts as large. The J gene is TRBJ1-1, the V gene TRBV2; maybe TRBD1 (5 bases). V was clipped by 5 bases and J by 2 bases, with 9 bases between them. The germline CDR1 and CDR2 sequences are SNHLY and FYNNEI. This CDR3 comprises 13 residues. Here the CDR3 DNA reads TGTGCCAGCAGTACCACAGGAAACACTGAAGCTTTCTTT. Amino acids: CASSTTGNTEAFF.

By its share, this clonotype is medium-sized. V and J are TRBV20-1 and TRBJ2-7; TRBD2 aligns across 11 bases. CDR1 and CDR2 from the germline V gene are DFQATT and SNEGSKA (reference sequence). The CDR3 loop spans 14 amino acids. J was trimmed by 4 bases and V by 6 bases; bases with no gene match: 8. CDR3 nucleotides: TGCAGTGCGAATAGCGGGAGGGCCGCTTACGAGCAGTACTTC. Translation: CSANSGRAAYEQYF.

The V gene is TRBV7-3, the J gene TRBJ1-1, with D possibly matching TRBD1 (5 bases). V lost 5 bases and J lost 1, with 8 bases in between. Germline assignment: CDR1 SGHTA and CDR2 FQGTGA. The CDR3 spans 13 residues. CDR3 DNA: TGTGCCAGCAGCGGTGGACAGAACACTGAAGCTTTCTTT. It is translated as CASSGGQNTEAFF.

There are a few counts of this clonotype. The chain uses TRBV6-1 and TRBJ2-5; TRBD1 matches at 7 bases. Trimming at V came to 7 bases and at J to 5 bases, leaving 4 bases not matched to a gene. This CDR3 is built from 12 residues. CDR1 MNHNS and CDR2 SASEGT come from the germline V gene. CDR3 sequence: CASKGQFETQYF. The CDR3 nucleotides are TGTGCCAGCAAGGGACAGTTCGAGACCCAGTACTTC.

This clonotype was counted only a few times. This chain links TRBV9 with TRBJ2-3; D may be TRBD2 (5 bases). The CDR3 is 15 residues long. V shed 0 bases and J shed 0 bases, with 8 bases lying between them. The germline V gene encodes CDR1 SGDLS and CDR2 YYNGEE. The CDR3 loop is CASSVASRSTDTQYF. CDR3 nucleotides: TGTGCCAGCAGCGTAGCTAGCCGGAGCACAGATACGCAGTATTTT.

This clonotype is classed as medium-sized. The chain uses TRBV11-3 and TRBJ2-2, with 7 bases fitting TRBD1. CDR3 size: 16 residues. Germline lookup yields CDR1 SGHNT and CDR2 YENEEA. V trimming: 0 bases; J trimming: 1 base; junction bases outside the gene matches: 2. CDR3 bases: TGTGCCAGCAGCTTAGATAGGGACAGGAACACCGGGGAGCTGTTTTTT. It specifies CASSLDRDRNTGELFF.

V gene TRBV5-1 combines with J gene TRBJ2-1; TRBD1 matches at 8 bases. Germline V lookup: CDR1 SGHRS, CDR2 YFSETQ. CDR3 length: 13 residues. The ends lost 1 base at V and 8 bases at J; junction bases unmatched: 2. The CDR3 protein is CASSLPGGHEQFF. CDR3 DNA: TGCGCCAGCAGCTTGCCAGGGGGCCATGAGCAGTTCTTC.

This chain links TRBV2 with TRBJ2-2, with TRBD2 matching over 12 bases. The CDR3 runs 14 residues. The ends lost 10 bases at V and 2 bases at J; junction bases unmatched: 2. CDR1 and CDR2 (germline): SNHLY, FYNNEI. The CDR3 here is CAKGLAGNTGELFF. Written as DNA, the CDR3 is TGTGCCAAAGGACTAGCGGGAAACACCGGGGAGCTGTTTTTT.

This chain links TRBV20-1 with TRBJ2-1; a weak D match, TRBD1 (6 bases). CDR3 length equals 16 residues. Trimming took off 3 bases at V and 1 base at J, with 16 bases between the two ends. Germline CDR1 and CDR2: DFQATT and SNEGSKA (reference sequence). Written as DNA, the CDR3 is TGCAGTGCTAGTTCAGTTACAGGGAGTTCCTACAATGAGCAGTTCTTC. As protein: CSASSVTGSSYNEQFF.

By frequency in the sample, this clonotype is large. V is TRBV24-1 and J is TRBJ2-1; possibly TRBD2 for D (6 bases). Deletions cut 7 bases from V and 7 bases from J, with 10 bases between. Germline V gene lookup returns CDR1 KGHDR and CDR2 SFDVKD. The CDR3 contains 12 residues. DNA of the CDR3: TGTGCCACCAGAAGTAGCGGAAATGAGCAGTTCTTC. Protein: CATRSSGNEQFF.

By share of the sample, this clonotype is medium-sized. This chain links TRBV5-1 with TRBJ2-1; D gene uncertain. Germline CDR1 reads SGHRS; CDR2 reads YFSETQ. The CDR3 is 15 residues long. V was shortened by 0 bases and J by 0 bases, with 7 bases between the two germline ends. CDR3 nucleotide sequence: TGCGCCAGCAGCTTGGGCGGAAACTCCTACAATGAGCAGTTCTTC. It is translated as CASSLGGNSYNEQFF.

This clonotype is large (0.1 to 1%). The chain employs TRBV20-1 and TRBJ1-2; 7 bases are a match to TRBD1. The CDR3 has 14 residues. From germline, CDR1 is DFQATT and CDR2 SNEGSKA (reference sequence). V was clipped by 0 bases and J by 8 bases; unmatched bases: 9. The CDR3 DNA reads TGCAGTGCTAGAGAAGGGACAGAGAGATTCGGCTACACCTTC. It is translated as CSAREGTERFGYTF.

The chain carries TRBV5-6 and TRBJ2-6; TRBD1 or TRBD2 may be the D gene (6 bases each). Trimming pared 0 bases from V and 5 bases from J, leaving 12 bases between. The CDR3 covers 16 residues. Germline CDR1 is SGHDT and CDR2 is YYEEEE. This CDR3 reads CASSLVEGVWANVLTF. As DNA, the CDR3 is TGTGCCAGCAGCTTGGTGGAGGGGGTCTGGGCCAACGTCCTGACTTTC.

The rearrangement joins TRBV20-1 to TRBJ2-5, with 7 bases aligning to TRBD2. The germline CDR1 and CDR2 sequences are DFQATT and SNEGSKA (reference sequence). V lost 6 bases to trimming and J lost 2 bases; unmatched junction nucleotides: 3. The CDR3 totals 12 residues. CDR3 amino acids: CSAPRGQETQYF. The CDR3, as DNA: TGCAGTGCCCCGCGGGGGCAAGAGACCCAGTACTTC.

This chain connects TRBV7-2 to TRBJ1-1, with TRBD1 identical over 10 bases. V was pared by 1 base and J by 7 bases, with 6 bases of the junction left unmatched. Germline values: CDR1 SGHTA, CDR2 FQGNSA. The CDR3 is 15 residues long. The CDR3 DNA follows: TGTGCCAGCAGCTTAGGACAGGGGGCTAGAAGTGAAGCTTTCTTT. Translation: CASSLGQGARSEAFF.

By sample fraction, this clonotype is medium-sized. The gene calls are TRBV7-7 and TRBJ2-1; TRBD2 is a possible D gene (6 bases). The CDR3 totals 16 residues. CDR1 is SSHAT, CDR2 FNYEAQ, per germline (reference sequence). Deletions cut 0 bases from V and 6 bases from J, with 15 bases between. The CDR3 nucleotides are TGTGCCAGCAGCTTAGCGCTCGGGCAGGGAGGCAATGAGCAGTTCTTC. It yields the protein CASSLALGQGGNEQFF.

The CDR3: CASSPLGKKLFF. DNA for the CDR3: TGTGCCAGCAGTCCACTCGGGAAAAAACTGTTTTTT. The chain carries TRBV12-3 or TRBV12-4 and TRBJ1-4; D remains ambiguous. V lost 5 bases to trimming and J lost 9 bases, with 10 bases between them. This CDR3 spans 12 amino acids.

CDR3 in DNA: TGTGCCAGCAGCTTCATGCAGGGTTACGAGCAGTACTTC. This encodes CASSFMQGYEQYF. The rearrangement uses TRBV7-8 and TRBJ2-7; a weak D match, TRBD1 (5 bases). The CDR3 is made up of 13 amino acids. CDR1 and CDR2 from the germline V gene are SGHVS and FQNEAQ. V was trimmed by 3 bases and J by 4 bases, leaving 10 bases between them.

The V and J genes are TRBV3-1 and TRBJ2-7; D is possibly TRBD2 (7 bases). The CDR3 contains 16 residues. Per germline, CDR1 LGHDT and CDR2 YNNKEL (reference sequence). Deletions cut 4 bases from V and 6 bases from J, with 22 bases between. The CDR3 bases are TGTGCCAGCAGCCCGGAAGGGGGGGGGCGGTTCGGCGAGCAGTACTTC. It translates to CASSPEGGGRFGEQYF.

By share, this clonotype counts as large. This chain uses TRBV2 with TRBJ1-1; possible D gene TRBD1, 5 bases. The CDR3 covers 15 residues. Trimming removed 1 base at V and 6 bases at J, with 15 bases between. The germline V gene has CDR1 SNHLY and CDR2 FYNNEI. CDR3 protein: CASSEEGNGRAEAFF. CDR3 sequence (DNA): TGTGCCAGCAGTGAAGAGGGGAACGGTCGCGCTGAAGCTTTCTTT.

Ten or more counts support this clonotype. The chain uses TRBV7-2 and TRBJ1-2, with D uncertain. The CDR3 runs to 13 residues. Per the germline V gene, CDR1 is SGHTA and CDR2 is FQGNSA. V dropped 4 bases and J dropped 6 bases, with 12 bases sitting between them. CDR3 sequence (DNA): TGTGCCAGCAGCTCCGGCTCGGAGGATGGCTACACCTTC. This sequence encodes CASSSGSEDGYTF.

By share of the sample, this clonotype is medium-sized. The rearrangement uses TRBV7-2 and TRBJ1-1; D might be TRBD1 (6 bases). The germline CDR1 and CDR2 sequences are SGHTA and FQGNSA. The V end was cut by 4 bases, the J end by 1 base, with 10 bases between. This CDR3 spans 14 amino acids. DNA of the CDR3: TGTGCCAGCAGCTCAATGACAGGGAACACTGAAGCTTTCTTT. Protein: CASSSMTGNTEAFF.

By proportion, this clonotype is medium-sized. This rearrangement joins TRBV5-1 to TRBJ2-1; 9 bases are shared with TRBD2. CDR3 length equals 15 residues. Germline V lookup: CDR1 SGHRS, CDR2 YFSETQ. V shed 0 bases, J shed 6 bases, and the junction held 4 bases outside the gene matches. CDR3 DNA sequence: TGCGCCAGCAGCTTGGTGCTTAGCGGGGGCAATGAGCAGTTCTTC. Translated, it gives CASSLVLSGGNEQFF.